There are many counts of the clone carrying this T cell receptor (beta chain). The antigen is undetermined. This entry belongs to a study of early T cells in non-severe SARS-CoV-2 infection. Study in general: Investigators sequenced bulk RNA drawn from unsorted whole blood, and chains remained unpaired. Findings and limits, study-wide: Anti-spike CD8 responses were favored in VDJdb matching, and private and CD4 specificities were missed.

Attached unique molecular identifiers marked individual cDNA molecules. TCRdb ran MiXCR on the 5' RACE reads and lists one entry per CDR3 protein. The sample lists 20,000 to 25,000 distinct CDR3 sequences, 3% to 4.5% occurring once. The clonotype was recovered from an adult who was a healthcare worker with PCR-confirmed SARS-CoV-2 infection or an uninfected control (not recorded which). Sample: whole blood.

The CDR3 nucleotides read TGTGCTAGTGGTCCCGGACAAGATTATGGCTACACCTTC. As protein: CASGPGQDYGYTF. The gene calls are TRBV12-5 and TRBJ1-2, with D possibly being TRBD1 (5 bases). The V end lost 5 bases, the J end lost 5 bases, and 12 bases lay between the germline ends. Per germline, CDR1 LGHNT and CDR2 FRNRAP. The CDR3 is made up of 13 amino acids.